What follows describes a single T cell receptor (beta chain). Per germline, CDR1 GTSNPN and CDR2 SVGIG (reference sequence). This CDR3 contains 14 residues. Unmatched junction bases numbered 5, after V lost 0 bases and J lost 3 bases. The sample is drawn from a study of blood T cell repertoires in COVID-19. In the source study's methods: For nucleated cells, counts were estimated from reference gene primer amplification. Profiled with immunoSEQ multiplex PCR; TCRdb holds only in-frame clones, not every one. V, J and clone size derive from that table, while D and trimming were established from the DNA sequence. The profile covers a few hundred thousand clones, with more than 75% appearing a single time and 1% to 1.5% taken by the ten largest. Participant-reported clinical history was the basis for cohort assignment.

Material: PBMCs or T cells enriched from blood (not recorded which). The chain has TRBV30 and TRBJ2-7, with 7 bases matching TRBD2. This clonotype was obtained from a man aged 30-40 years who had recovered from COVID-19. For the CDR3, the DNA is TGTGCCTGGAGTGTAACGGGGGGACTCTACGAGCAGTACTTC. It codes for CAWSVTGGLYEQYF.